This TCR beta chain was captured in a study of PD-1 blockade in classical Hodgkin lymphoma. On the study more broadly: On a schedule of every 2 weeks, patients received nivolumab 3 mg/kg intravenously.

Each patient relapsed following autologous stem cell transplantation, and prior brentuximab vedotin exposure differed. This table comes from immunoSEQ multiplex PCR, and its TCRdb copy is limited to in-frame clones, with some not included. The sample has approximately 15,000 clones, about 83% seen once. In regard to this clone: Germline and junction disagree at one end, which may indicate a read error.

CDR3 length equals 15 residues. CDR1 SGHVS and CDR2 FQNEAQ come from the germline V gene. The sequencing used peripheral blood mononuclear cells (PBMCs), collected at baseline. This TCR was sampled from a human donor with classical Hodgkin lymphoma. The rearrangement links TRBV7-8 to TRBJ2-5, with D tentatively TRBD2 (5 bases). The CDR3 coding sequence is TGTGCCAGCGGCTTATCAGACCCCCGAGGGGAGACCCAGTACTTC. It codes for CASGLSDPRGETQYF. The complete variable domain, with remaining parts taken from reference TRBV7-8 and TRBJ2-5, reads GAGVSQSPRYKVAKRGQDVALRCDPISGHVSLFWYQQALGQGPEFLTYFQNEAQLDKSGLPSDRFFAERPEGSVSTLKIQRTQQEDSAVYLCASGLSDPRGETQYFGPGTRLLVL.